One sample yielded the 10 T cell receptor beta chains listed below, sequenced in a study of blood T cell repertoires in COVID-19. Libraries were prepared by immunoSEQ multiplex PCR; TCRdb keeps only in-frame clonotypes and omits some of them. The sample contains tens of thousands of clones, 85% to 90% of which appear only once. Input material: peripheral blood. The receptors here all came from a man aged 35 to 55 with COVID-19, enrolled during active disease.

V gene TRBV7-2 combines with J gene TRBJ1-1, with D perhaps TRBD1 (6 bases). This CDR3 has 13 residues. CDR1 SGHTA and CDR2 FQGNSA come from the germline V gene. Trimming removed 5 bases at V and 5 bases at J, with 12 bases between. CDR3 sequence: CASSPGGATEAFF. In nucleotides, the CDR3 is TGTGCCAGCAGCCCTGGGGGGGCAACTGAAGCTTTCTTT.

This chain joins TRBV21-1 and TRBJ1-5. TRBV21-1 is a recognized pseudogene. The CDR3 is 11 residues long. CDR3: CASSPRGPQHF. CDR3 in DNA: TGTGCCAGCAGCCCCAGAGGGCCCCAGCATTTT.

The V and J genes are TRBV4-1 and TRBJ1-1, with 7 bases that match TRBD1. Losses at the gene ends were 6 bases for V and 6 bases for J; bases not matched to a gene: 10. Germline V lookup: CDR1 MGHRA, CDR2 YSYEKL. CDR3 length equals 14 residues. Written as DNA, the CDR3 is TGCGCCAGCAGATCCCCTCGGGACAGCTCTGAAGCTTTCTTT. Translating gives CASRSPRDSSEAFF.

V and J are TRBV4-1 and TRBJ2-5; D might be TRBD2 (6 bases). Looked up from germline, CDR1 is MGHRA and CDR2 is YSYEKL. The ends were cut back, 1 base at V and 1 base at J, with 16 bases in the middle. The CDR3 runs 17 residues. The CDR3 loop reads CASSQAQSGGTQETQYF. CDR3 coding DNA: TGCGCCAGCAGCCAAGCGCAGTCCGGCGGGACCCAAGAGACCCAGTACTTC.

The V gene is TRBV14, the J gene TRBJ2-6; a possible D gene is TRBD1 (6 bases). V dropped 6 bases and J dropped 0 bases, with 9 bases sitting between them. The V gene's germline CDR1 is SGHDN and CDR2 FVKESK. This CDR3 has 15 residues. DNA of the CDR3: TGTGCCAGCAGACGAGGGGGCTCTGGGGCCAACGTCCTGACTTTC. Protein sequence: CASRRGGSGANVLTF.

The chain employs TRBV5-8 and TRBJ2-4; a possible D gene is TRBD1 (5 bases). Per germline, CDR1 SGHTS and CDR2 YDEGEE. This CDR3 region has 15 residues. The germline V and J ends were trimmed by 0 bases and 1 base, with 8 bases remaining between them. CDR3 residues: CASSLVGVAKNIQYF. The CDR3 DNA reads TGTGCCAGCAGCTTGGTAGGGGTCGCCAAAAACATTCAGTACTTC.

This clone has more than one count but fewer than ten. Here the CDR3 DNA reads TGCGCCAGCAGCCAGAGGTATGGTAAGAGGGAAGACTATGGCTACACCTTC. It encodes CASSQRYGKREDYGYTF. The rearrangement links TRBV4-1 to TRBJ1-2; D unclear. Germline CDR1 MGHRA, CDR2 YSYEKL. The CDR3 length is 17 residues. V was shortened by 3 bases and J by 3 bases, with 20 bases between the two germline ends.

The rearrangement joins TRBV2 to TRBJ1-5; a possible D gene is TRBD1 (6 bases). CDR1 SNHLY and CDR2 FYNNEI come from the germline V gene. The CDR3 extends over 14 amino acids. V was clipped by 5 bases and J by 6 bases, with 14 bases between them. CDR3 amino acids: CASSTNRAPQPQHF. In DNA form, the CDR3 reads TGTGCCAGCAGTACGAACAGGGCGCCTCAGCCCCAGCATTTT.

The V and J genes are TRBV3-1 (or the pseudogene TRBV3-2) and TRBJ2-3, with a possible D match to TRBD1 (5 bases). The length of the CDR3 is 15 residues. CDR1 is LGHDT, CDR2 YNNKEL, per germline (reference sequence). V was clipped by 1 base and J by 3 bases, with 11 bases between them. The CDR3 bases are TGTGCCAGCAGCCAAGGGAGACAGATTACAGATACGCAGTATTTT. This gives the protein CASSQGRQITDTQYF.

V usage is TRBV3-1 (or the pseudogene TRBV3-2) and J usage is TRBJ2-7, with 7 bases matching TRBD2. Germline V CDR1 and CDR2: LGHDT, YNNKEL (reference sequence). This CDR3 is 14 amino acids long. V dropped 0 bases and J dropped 11; count of bases not matched to a gene: 10. The CDR3 nucleotides read TGTGCCAGCAGCCAAGATGGGGGGACTATGATGAAGTACTTC. Protein product: CASSQDGGTMMKYF.